The rows below give T cell receptor beta chains drawn from one sample of a study of T cells in Graves' hyperthyroidism and ophthalmopathy. TCRdb reprocessed the multiplex PCR reads with MiXCR, giving one entry per CDR3 protein. The sample contains 490,000 or so distinct CDR3 sequences, approximately 23% of which appear only once. Sequenced input: blood. Receptor source: a woman aged 70-85 years with Graves' ophthalmopathy. The conserved cysteine and the conserved F or W are not part of the CDR3 here.

V: TRBV7-8; CDR3: ASSPSPKMNTEAF
V: TRBV19; CDR3: ASLARVPNTEAF
V: TRBV3-1; CDR3: ASSPLRGGSEKLF
V: TRBV7-3; CDR3: ASSLSQGALETQY
V: TRBV7-9; CDR3: ASSRGLAGANEQF
V: TRBV12-3/TRBV12-4; CDR3: ASSSGQGRFAF
V: TRBV5-1; CDR3: ASRQQGRLSPTDTQY
V: TRBV7-8; CDR3: ASIPFFPGELF
V: TRBV20-1; CDR3: SARGRGLSNQPQH
V: TRBV6-1; CDR3: ASSQTTSTNEQF
V: TRBV6-1; CDR3: ASSVTDRGLGAF
V: TRBV9; CDR3: ASSADRGRETQY
V: TRBV10-3; CDR3: AISEPRTSGEEQY
V: TRBV24-1; CDR3: ATSDPRGTDTQY
V: TRBV20-1; CDR3: SARAPAEKLF
V: TRBV7-2; CDR3: ASSLAAGGEKLF
V: TRBV6-1; CDR3: ASSRELENSPLH
V: TRBV4-2; CDR3: ASSQGSRLDTQY